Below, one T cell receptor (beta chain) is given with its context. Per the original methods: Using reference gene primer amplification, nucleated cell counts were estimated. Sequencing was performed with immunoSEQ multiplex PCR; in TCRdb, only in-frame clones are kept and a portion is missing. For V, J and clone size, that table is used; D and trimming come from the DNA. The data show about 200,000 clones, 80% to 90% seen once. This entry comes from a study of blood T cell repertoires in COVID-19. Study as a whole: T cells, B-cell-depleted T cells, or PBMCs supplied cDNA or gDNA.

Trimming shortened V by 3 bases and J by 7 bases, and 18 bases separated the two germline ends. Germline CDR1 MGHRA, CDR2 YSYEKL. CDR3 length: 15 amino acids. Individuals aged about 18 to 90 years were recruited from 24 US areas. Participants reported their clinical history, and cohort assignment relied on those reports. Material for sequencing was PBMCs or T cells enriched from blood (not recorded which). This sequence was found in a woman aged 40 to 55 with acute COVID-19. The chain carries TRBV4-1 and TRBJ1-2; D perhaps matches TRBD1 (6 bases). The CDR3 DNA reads TGCGCCAGCAGCCAGCCCTGGGCAGGGGCAGGTGGCTACACCTTC. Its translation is CASSQPWAGAGGYTF.